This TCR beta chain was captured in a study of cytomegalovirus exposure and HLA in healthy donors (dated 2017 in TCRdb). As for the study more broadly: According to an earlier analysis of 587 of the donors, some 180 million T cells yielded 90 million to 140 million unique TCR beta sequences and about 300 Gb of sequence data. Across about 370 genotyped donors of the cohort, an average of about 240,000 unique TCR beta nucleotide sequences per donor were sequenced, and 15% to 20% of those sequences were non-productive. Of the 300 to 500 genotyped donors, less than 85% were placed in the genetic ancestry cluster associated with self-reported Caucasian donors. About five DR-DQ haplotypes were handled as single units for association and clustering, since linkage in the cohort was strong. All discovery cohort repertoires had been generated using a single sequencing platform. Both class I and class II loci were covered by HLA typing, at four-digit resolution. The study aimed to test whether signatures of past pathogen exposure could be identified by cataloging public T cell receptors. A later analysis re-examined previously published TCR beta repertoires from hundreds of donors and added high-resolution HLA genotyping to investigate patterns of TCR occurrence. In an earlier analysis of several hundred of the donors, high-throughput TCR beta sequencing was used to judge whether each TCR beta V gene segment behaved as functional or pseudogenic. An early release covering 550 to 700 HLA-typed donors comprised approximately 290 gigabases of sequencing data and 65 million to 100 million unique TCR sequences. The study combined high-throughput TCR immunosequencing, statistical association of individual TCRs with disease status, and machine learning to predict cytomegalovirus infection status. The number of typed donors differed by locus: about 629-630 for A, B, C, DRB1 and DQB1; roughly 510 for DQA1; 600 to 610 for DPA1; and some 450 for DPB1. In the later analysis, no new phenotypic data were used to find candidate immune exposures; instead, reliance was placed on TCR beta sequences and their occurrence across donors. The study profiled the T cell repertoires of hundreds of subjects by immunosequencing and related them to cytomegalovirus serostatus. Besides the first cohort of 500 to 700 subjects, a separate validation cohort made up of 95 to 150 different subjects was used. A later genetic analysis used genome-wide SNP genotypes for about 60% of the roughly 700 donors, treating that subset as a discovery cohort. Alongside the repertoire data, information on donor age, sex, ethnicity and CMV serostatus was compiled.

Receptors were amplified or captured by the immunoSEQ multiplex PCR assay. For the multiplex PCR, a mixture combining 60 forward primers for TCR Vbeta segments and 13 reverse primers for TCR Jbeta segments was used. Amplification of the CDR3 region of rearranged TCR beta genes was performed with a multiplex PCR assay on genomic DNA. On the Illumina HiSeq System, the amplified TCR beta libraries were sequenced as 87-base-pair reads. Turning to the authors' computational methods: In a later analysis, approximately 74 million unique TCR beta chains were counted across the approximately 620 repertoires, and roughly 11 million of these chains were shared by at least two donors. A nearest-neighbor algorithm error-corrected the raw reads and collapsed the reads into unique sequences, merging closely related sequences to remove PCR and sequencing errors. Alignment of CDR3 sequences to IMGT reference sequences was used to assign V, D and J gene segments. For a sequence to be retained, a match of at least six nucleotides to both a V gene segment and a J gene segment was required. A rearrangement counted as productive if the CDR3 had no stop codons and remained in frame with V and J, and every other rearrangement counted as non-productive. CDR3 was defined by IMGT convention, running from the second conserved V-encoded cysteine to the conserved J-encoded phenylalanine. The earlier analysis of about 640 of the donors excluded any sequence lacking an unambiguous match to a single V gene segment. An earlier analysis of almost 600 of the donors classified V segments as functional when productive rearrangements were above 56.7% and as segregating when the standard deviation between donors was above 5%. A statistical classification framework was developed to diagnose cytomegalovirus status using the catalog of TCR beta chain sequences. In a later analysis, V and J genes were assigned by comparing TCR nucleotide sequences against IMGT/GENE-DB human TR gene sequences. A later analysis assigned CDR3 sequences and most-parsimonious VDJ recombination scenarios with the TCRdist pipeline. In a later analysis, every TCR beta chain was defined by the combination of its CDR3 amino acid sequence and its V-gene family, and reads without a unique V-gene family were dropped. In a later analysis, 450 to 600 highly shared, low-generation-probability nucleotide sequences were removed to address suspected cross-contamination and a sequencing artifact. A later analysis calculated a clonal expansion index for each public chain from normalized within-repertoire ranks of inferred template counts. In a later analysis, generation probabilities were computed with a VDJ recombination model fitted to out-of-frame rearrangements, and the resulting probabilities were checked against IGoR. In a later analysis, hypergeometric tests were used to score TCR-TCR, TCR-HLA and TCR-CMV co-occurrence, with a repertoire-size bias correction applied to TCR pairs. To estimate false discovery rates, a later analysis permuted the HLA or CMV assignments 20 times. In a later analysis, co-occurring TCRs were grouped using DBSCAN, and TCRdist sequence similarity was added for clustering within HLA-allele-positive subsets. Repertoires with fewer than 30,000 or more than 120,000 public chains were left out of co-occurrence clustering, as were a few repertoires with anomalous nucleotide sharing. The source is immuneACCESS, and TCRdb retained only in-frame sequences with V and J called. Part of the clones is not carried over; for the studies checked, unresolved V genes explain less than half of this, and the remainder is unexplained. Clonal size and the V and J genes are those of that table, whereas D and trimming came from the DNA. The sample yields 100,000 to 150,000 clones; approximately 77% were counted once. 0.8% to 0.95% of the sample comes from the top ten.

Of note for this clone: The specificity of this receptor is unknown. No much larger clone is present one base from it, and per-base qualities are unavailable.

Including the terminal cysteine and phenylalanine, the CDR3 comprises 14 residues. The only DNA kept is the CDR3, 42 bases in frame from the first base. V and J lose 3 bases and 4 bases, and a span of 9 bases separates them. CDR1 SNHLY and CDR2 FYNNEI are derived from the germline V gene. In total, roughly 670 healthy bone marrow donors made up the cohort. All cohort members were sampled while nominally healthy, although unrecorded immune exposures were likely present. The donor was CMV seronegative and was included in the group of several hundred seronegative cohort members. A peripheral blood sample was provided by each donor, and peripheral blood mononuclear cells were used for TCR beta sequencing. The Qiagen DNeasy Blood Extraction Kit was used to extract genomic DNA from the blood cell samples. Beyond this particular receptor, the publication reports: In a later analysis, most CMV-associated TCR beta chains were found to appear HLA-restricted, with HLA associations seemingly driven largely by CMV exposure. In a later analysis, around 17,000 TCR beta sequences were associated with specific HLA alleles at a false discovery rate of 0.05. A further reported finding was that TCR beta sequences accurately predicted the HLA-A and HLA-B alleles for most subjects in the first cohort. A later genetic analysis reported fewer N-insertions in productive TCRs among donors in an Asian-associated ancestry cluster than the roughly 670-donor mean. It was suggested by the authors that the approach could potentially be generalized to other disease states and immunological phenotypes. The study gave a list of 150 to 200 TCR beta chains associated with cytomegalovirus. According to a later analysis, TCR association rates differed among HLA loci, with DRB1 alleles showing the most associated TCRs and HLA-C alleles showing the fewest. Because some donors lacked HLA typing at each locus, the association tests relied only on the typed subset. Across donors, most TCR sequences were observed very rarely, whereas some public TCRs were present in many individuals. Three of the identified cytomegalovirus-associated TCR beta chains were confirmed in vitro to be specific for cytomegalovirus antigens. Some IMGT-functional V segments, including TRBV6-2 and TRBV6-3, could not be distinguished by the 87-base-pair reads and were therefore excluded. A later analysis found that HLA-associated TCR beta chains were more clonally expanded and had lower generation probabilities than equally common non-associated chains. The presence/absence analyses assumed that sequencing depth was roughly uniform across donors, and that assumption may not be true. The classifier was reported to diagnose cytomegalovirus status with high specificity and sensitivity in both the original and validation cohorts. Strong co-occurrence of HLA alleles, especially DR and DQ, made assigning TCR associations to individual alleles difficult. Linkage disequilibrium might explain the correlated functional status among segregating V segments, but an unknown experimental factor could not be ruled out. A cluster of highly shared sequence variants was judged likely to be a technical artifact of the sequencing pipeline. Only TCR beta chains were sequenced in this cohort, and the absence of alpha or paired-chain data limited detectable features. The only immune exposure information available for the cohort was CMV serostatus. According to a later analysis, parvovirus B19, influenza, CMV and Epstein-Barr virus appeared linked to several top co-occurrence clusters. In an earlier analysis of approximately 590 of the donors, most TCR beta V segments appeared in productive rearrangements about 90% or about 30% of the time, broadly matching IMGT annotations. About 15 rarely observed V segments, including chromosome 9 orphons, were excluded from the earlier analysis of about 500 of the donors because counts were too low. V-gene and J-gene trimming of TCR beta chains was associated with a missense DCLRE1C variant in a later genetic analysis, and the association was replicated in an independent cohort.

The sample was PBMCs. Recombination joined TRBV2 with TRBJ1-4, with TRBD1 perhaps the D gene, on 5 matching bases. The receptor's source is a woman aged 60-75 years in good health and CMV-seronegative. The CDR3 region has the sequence CASSDGGGNEKLFF. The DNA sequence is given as TGTGCCAGCAGTGACGGGGGTGGTAATGAAAAACTGTTTTTT.